This T cell receptor (beta chain) was captured by sequencing in a study of monozygotic twins with inflammatory bowel disease. Broader study findings: People with IBD had fewer clonotypes in common with others than healthy twins did, especially with disease activity.

No DNA is given; TCRdb re-called the 5' RACE reads and lists each CDR3 protein once. The sample's table shows hundreds of thousands of distinct CDR3 sequences. As regards this clonotype: Its target is not known.

The receptor's source is a human donor with ulcerative colitis or Crohn's disease, or a healthy co-twin of an affected twin (not recorded which). Sequenced sample: blood.

This CDR3 is CATSWGAYNEQFF. The chain recombines TRBV6-4 with TRBJ2-1; the TRBD1 assignment by TCRdb is unverifiable without DNA. The CDR3 extends over 13 amino acids. The germline gives CDR1 MRHNA, CDR2 SNTAGT.